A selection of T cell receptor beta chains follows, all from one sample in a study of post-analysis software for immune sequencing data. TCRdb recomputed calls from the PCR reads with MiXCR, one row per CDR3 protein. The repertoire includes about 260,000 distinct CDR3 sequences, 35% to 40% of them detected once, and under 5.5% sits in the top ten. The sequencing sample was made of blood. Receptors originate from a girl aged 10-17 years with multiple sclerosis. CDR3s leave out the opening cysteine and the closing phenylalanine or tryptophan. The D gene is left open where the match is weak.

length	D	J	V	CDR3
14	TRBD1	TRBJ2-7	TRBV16	ASSQKVGTGNYEQY
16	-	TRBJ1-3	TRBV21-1	ASSNKAGRPGSGNTIY
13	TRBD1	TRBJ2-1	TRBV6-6	ASREGQGALDEQF
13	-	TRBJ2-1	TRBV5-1	ASSLGGGPGKEQF
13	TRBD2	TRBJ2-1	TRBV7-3	ASSQRLAGYNEQF
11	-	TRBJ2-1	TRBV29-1	SAGPRLVGEQF
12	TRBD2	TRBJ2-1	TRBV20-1	SARISGDVNEQF
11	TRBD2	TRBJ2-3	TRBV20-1	SARGLVTDTQY
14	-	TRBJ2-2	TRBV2	ASSVEGQSNTGELF
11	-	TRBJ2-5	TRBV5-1	ASSLELLETQY
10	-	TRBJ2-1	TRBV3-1	ASSFLSGEQF
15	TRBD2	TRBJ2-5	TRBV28	ASSPTPGLAVQETQY
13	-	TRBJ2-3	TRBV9	ASSLSRGEGNTQY
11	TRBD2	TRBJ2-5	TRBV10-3	AKCIAGGETQY
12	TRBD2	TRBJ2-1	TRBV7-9	ASRPGGGYNEQF
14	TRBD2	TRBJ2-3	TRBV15	ATSRALAGGQDTQY
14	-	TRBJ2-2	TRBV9	ASSVDQGMIPGELF
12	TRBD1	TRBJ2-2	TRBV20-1	SARDREVTGELL
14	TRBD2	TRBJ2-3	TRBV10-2	ASSPPTSGTAPTQY
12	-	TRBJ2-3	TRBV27	ASSVTQASDTQY